These T cell receptor beta chains were read from a single sample in a study of Ad26.COV2.S vaccination and SARS-CoV-2 variants. Using immunoSEQ multiplex PCR, the repertoire was profiled, and TCRdb retains in-frame clones only, with some absent. Of fewer than 400,000 clones detected, roughly 90% appear once; the ten largest clones hold 5.5%. The sample consisted of peripheral blood, taken in a trial of Ad26.COV2.S vaccine versus placebo. These receptors all come from a person between 18 and 65 years old who received the Ad26.COV2.S COVID-19 vaccine or a placebo. CDR3s include the opening cysteine and the closing phenylalanine or tryptophan. Each record gives: J gene, D gene, clone size, V gene, CDR3 protein, CDR3 DNA. D genes are given only for firm matches. Clone size, where shown, is once, few, many, or a class for clones that have expanded.

J gene: TRBJ2-7
D gene: NA
clone size: NA
V gene: TRBV6-2/TRBV6-3
CDR3 protein: CASSYSVGEQYF
CDR3 DNA: TGTGCCAGCAGTTACTCCGTAGGAGAGCAGTACTTC

J gene: TRBJ1-2
D gene: NA
clone size: once
V gene: TRBV7-2
CDR3 protein: CASSPGGATRDGYTF
CDR3 DNA: TGTGCCAGCAGCCCAGGAGGAGCCACCCGGGATGGCTACACCTTC

J gene: TRBJ1-2
D gene: NA
clone size: NA
V gene: TRBV6-6
CDR3 protein: CASSSQGSDGYTF
CDR3 DNA: TGTGCCAGCAGTTCACAGGGCTCTGATGGCTACACCTTC

J gene: TRBJ2-3
D gene: TRBD2
clone size: NA
V gene: TRBV10-3
CDR3 protein: CAISSPGLATNTQYF
CDR3 DNA: TGTGCCATCAGTTCTCCGGGACTAGCAACCAATACGCAGTATTTT

J gene: TRBJ2-1
D gene: NA
clone size: NA
V gene: TRBV7-2
CDR3 protein: CASSMGLPVYNEQFF
CDR3 DNA: TGTGCCAGCAGCATGGGTCTCCCTGTTTACAATGAGCAGTTCTTC

J gene: TRBJ2-7
D gene: TRBD1
clone size: NA
V gene: TRBV5-1
CDR3 protein: CASSYRDRVGEQYF
CDR3 DNA: TGCGCCAGCAGCTACCGGGACAGGGTTGGCGAGCAGTACTTC

J gene: TRBJ1-1
D gene: NA
clone size: NA
V gene: TRBV5-1
CDR3 protein: CASSLEAVGNTEAFF
CDR3 DNA: TGCGCCAGCAGCTTGGAGGCAGTCGGTAACACTGAAGCTTTCTTT

J gene: TRBJ1-3
D gene: NA
clone size: NA
V gene: TRBV9
CDR3 protein: CASSVEDSSGNTIYF
CDR3 DNA: TGTGCCAGCAGCGTAGAGGACAGCTCTGGAAACACCATATATTTT

J gene: TRBJ2-3
D gene: NA
clone size: NA
V gene: TRBV3-1/TRBV3-2
CDR3 protein: CASSQGEADTQYF
CDR3 DNA: TGTGCCAGCAGCCAAGGGGAAGCAGATACGCAGTATTTT

J gene: TRBJ1-3
D gene: NA
clone size: NA
V gene: TRBV4-3
CDR3 protein: CASSQVSGPLGRNTIYF
CDR3 DNA: TGCGCCAGCAGCCAAGTTTCAGGACCGCTGGGGAGAAACACCATATATTTT

J gene: TRBJ1-5
D gene: NA
clone size: few
V gene: TRBV6-5
CDR3 protein: CASSYSGREGQPQHF
CDR3 DNA: TGTGCCAGCAGTTACTCGGGCAGGGAGGGTCAGCCCCAGCATTTT

J gene: TRBJ1-6
D gene: TRBD1
clone size: few
V gene: TRBV18
CDR3 protein: CASSQSTGGGNSPLHF
CDR3 DNA: TGTGCCAGCTCACAGTCCACAGGGGGCGGGAATTCACCCCTCCACTTT

J gene: TRBJ1-1
D gene: NA
clone size: NA
V gene: TRBV4-1
CDR3 protein: CASSQDWAVATEAFF
CDR3 DNA: TGCGCCAGCAGCCAAGATTGGGCTGTGGCGACTGAAGCTTTCTTT

J gene: TRBJ1-3
D gene: NA
clone size: NA
V gene: TRBV5-1
CDR3 protein: CASRGMEENTIYF
CDR3 DNA: TGCGCCAGCAGGGGCATGGAGGAAAACACCATATATTTT